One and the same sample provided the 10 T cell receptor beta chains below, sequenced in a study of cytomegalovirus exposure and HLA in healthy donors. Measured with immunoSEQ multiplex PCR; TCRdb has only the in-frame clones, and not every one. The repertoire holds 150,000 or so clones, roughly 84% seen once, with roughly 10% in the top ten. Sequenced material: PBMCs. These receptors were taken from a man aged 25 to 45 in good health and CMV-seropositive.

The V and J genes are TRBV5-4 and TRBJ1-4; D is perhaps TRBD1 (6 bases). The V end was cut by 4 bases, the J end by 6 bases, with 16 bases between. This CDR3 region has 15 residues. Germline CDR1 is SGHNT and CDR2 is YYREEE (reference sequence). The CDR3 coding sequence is TGTGCCAGCAGCCCTACCGGGGGGGCTGATGAAAAACTGTTTTTT. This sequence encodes CASSPTGGADEKLFF.

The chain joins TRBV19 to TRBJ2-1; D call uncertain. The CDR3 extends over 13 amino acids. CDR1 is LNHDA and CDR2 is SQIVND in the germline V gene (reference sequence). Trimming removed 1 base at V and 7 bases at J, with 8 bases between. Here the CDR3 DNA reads TGTGCCAGTAGTATAGGTAGCAAAAATGAGCAGTTCTTC. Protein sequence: CASSIGSKNEQFF.

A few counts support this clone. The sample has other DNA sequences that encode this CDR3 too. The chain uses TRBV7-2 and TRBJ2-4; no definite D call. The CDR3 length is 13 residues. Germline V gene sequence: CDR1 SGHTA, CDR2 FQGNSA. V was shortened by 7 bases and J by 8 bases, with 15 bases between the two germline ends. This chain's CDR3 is CASTDASRDIQYF. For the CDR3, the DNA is TGTGCCAGCACCGATGCCTCACGGGACATTCAGTACTTC.

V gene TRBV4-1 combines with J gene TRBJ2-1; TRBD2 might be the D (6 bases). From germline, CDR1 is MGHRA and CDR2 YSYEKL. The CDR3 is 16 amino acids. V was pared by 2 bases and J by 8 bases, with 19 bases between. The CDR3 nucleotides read TGCGCCAGCAGCCAACTGGGACTTACGGGGTCGGATGAGCAGTTCTTC. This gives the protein CASSQLGLTGSDEQFF.

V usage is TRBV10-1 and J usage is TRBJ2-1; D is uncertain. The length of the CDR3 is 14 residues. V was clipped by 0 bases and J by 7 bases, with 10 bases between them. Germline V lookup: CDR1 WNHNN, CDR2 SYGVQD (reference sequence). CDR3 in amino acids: CASSESVELNEQFF. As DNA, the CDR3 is TGCGCCAGCAGTGAGTCGGTCGAGCTGAATGAGCAGTTCTTC.

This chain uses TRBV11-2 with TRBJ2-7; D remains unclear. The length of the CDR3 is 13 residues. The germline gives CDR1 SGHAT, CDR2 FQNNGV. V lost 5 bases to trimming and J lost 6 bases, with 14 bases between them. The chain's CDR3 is CASSPLSPAEQYF. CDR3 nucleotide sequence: TGTGCCAGCAGCCCCCTATCCCCCGCCGAGCAGTACTTC.

DNA for the CDR3: TGTGCCAGCAGCGTGACAGGAGGTAATTCACCCCTCCACTTT. Encoded protein: CASSVTGGNSPLHF. The chain is built from TRBV5-6 and TRBJ1-6; a possible D gene is TRBD1 (6 bases). Germline loops: CDR1 SGHDT, CDR2 YYEEEE. Trimming stripped 4 bases from V and 6 bases from J, with 11 bases between. CDR3 length: 14 residues. The full variable domain, in which reference TRBV5-6 and TRBJ1-6 provide the parts outside the CDR3, is DAGVTQSPTHLIKTRGQQVTLRCSPKSGHDTVSWYQQALGQGPQFIFQYYEEEERQRGNFPDRFSGHQFPNYSSELNVNALLLGDSALYLCASSVTGGNSPLHFGNGTRLTVT.

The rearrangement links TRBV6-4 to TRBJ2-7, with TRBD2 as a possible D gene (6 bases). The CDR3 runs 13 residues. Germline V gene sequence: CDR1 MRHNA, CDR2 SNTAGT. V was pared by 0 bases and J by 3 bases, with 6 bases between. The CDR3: CASSDSGGYEQYF. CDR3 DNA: TGTGCCAGCAGTGACTCGGGGGGCTACGAGCAGTACTTC.

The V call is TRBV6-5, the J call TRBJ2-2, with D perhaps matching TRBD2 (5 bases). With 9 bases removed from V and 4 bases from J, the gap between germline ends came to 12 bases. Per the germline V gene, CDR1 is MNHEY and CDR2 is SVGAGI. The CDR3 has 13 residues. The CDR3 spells CASRRAGTGELFF. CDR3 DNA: TGTGCCAGTAGACGGGCGGGCACCGGGGAGCTGTTTTTT.

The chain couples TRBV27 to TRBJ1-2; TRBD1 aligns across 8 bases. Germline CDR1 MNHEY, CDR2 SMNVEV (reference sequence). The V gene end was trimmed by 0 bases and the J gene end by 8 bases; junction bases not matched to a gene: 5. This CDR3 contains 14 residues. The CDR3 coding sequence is TGTGCCAGCAGTTTATCGATCAGGGGGCGAGGCTACACCTTC. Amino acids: CASSLSIRGRGYTF.